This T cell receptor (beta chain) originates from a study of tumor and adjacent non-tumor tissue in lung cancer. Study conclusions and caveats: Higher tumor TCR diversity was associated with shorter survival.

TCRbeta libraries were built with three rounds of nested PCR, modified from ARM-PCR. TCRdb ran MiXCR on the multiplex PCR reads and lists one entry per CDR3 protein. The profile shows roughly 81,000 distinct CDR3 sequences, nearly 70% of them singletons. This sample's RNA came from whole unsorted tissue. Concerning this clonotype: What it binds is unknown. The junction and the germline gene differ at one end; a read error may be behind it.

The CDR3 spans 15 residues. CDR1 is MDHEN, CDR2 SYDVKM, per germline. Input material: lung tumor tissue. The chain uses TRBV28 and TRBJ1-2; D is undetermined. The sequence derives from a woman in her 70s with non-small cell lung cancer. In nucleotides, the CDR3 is TGTGTCAGCAGTTTAGCCGGGATGGAAGACTATGGCTACACCTTC. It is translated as CVSSLAGMEDYGYTF.